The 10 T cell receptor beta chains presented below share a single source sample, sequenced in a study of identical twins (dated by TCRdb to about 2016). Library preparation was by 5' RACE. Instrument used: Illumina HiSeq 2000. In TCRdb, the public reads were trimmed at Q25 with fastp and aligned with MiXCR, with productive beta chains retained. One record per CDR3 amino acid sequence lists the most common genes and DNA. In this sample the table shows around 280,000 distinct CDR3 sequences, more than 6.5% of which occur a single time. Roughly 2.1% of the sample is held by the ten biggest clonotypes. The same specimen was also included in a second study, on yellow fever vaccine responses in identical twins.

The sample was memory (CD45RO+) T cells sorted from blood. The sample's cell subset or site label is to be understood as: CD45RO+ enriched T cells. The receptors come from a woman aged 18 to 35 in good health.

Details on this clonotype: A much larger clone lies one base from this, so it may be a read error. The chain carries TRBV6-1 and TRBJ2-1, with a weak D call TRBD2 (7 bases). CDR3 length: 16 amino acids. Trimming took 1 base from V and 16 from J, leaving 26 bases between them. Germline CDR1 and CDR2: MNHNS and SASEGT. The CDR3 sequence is CASSEGPWGGASVEFF. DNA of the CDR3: TGTGCCAGCAGTGAAGGTCCCTGGGGGGGGGCCTCAGTTGAATTCTTC.

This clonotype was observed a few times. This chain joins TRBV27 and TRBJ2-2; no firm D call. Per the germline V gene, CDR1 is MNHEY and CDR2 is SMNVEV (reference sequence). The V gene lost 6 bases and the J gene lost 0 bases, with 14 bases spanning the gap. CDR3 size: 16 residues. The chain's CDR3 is CASSPLGVTNTGELFF. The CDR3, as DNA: TGTGCCAGCAGCCCTCTAGGCGTTACGAACACCGGGGAGCTGTTTTTT.

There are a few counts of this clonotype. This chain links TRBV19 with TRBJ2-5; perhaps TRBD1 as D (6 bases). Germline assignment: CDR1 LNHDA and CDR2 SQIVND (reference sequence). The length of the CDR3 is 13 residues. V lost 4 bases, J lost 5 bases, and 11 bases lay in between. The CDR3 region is CASSTGQLETQYF. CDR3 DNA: TGTGCCAGTAGTACAGGACAGTTGGAGACCCAGTACTTC. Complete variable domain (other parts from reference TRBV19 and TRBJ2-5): DGGITQSPKYLFRKEGQNVTLSCEQNLNHDAMYWYRQDPGQGLRLIYYSQIVNDFQKGDIAEGYSVSREKKESFPLTVTSAQKNPTAFYLCASSTGQLETQYFGPGTRLLVL.

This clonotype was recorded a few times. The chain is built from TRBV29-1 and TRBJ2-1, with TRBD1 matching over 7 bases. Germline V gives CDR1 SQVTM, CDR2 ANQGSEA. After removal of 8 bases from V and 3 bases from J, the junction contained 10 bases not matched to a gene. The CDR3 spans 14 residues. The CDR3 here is CSTGEGTVYNEQFF. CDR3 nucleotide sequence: TGCAGCACTGGAGAGGGGACAGTCTACAATGAGCAGTTCTTC.

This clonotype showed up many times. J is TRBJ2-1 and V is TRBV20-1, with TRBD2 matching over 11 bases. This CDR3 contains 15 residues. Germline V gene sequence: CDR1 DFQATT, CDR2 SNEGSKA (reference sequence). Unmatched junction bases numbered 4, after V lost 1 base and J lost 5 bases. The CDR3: CSARVPLAGDNEQFF. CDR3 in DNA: TGCAGTGCTAGAGTCCCACTAGCGGGGGACAATGAGCAGTTCTTC.

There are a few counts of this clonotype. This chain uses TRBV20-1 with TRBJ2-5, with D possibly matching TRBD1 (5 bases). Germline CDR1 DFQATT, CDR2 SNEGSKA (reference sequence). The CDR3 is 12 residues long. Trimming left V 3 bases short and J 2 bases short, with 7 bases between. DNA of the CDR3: TGCAGTGCTAGTGGGGCGCAAGAGACCCAGTACTTC. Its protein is CSASGAQETQYF.

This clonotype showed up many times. DNA of the CDR3: TGTGCCAGCAGTGAATTTACTAGCGGGAGTGTCGCAGATACGCAGTATTTT. Its protein is CASSEFTSGSVADTQYF. The rearrangement joins TRBV6-1 to TRBJ2-3; TRBD2 matches 11 bases. This CDR3 is 17 amino acids long. Germline CDR1 MNHNS, CDR2 SASEGT. V gave up 2 bases and J gave up 4 bases; unmatched junction bases: 8.

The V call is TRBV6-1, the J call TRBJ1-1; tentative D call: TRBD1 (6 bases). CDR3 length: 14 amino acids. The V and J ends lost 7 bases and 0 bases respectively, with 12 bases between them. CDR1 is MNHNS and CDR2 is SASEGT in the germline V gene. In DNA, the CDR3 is TGTGCCAGCACGATACAGGGAGTGAACACTGAAGCTTTCTTT. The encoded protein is CASTIQGVNTEAFF.

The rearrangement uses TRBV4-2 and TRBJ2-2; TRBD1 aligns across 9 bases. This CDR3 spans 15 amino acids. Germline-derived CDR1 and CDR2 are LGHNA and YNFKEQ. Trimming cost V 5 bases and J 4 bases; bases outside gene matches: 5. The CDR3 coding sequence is TGTGCCAGCAGCACACAGGGGGCGGGCACCGGGGAGCTGTTTTTT. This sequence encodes CASSTQGAGTGELFF.

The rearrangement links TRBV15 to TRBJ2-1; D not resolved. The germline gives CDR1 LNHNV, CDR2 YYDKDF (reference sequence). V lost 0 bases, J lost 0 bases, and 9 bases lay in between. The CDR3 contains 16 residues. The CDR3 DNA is TGTGCCACCAGCAGAGATCACGAGAGCTCCTACAATGAGCAGTTCTTC. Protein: CATSRDHESSYNEQFF.